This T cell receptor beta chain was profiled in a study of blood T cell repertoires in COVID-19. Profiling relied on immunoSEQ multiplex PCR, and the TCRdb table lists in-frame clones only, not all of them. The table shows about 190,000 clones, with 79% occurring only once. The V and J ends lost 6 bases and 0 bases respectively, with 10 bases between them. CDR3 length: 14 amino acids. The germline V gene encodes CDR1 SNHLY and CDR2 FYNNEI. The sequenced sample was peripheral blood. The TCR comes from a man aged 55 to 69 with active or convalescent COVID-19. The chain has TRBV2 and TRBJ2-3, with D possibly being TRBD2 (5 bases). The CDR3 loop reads CASRRVLSTDTQYF. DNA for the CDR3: TGTGCCAGCAGGAGGGTACTCAGCACAGATACGCAGTATTTT.